This TCR beta chain was found in a study of blood T cell repertoires in COVID-19. Study background: The origin of the acute and convalescent COVID-19 samples was the United States, Italy and Spain. The cDNA or gDNA used as material had been derived from T cells, B-cell-depleted T cells, or PBMCs.

Sequencing used immunoSEQ multiplex PCR; TCRdb keeps in-frame clones, though not all of them. Of 100,000 or so clones listed, approximately 82% are singletons. This CDR3 spans 13 amino acids. Germline-derived CDR1 and CDR2 are GTSNPN and SVGIG (reference sequence). After removal of 4 bases from V and 10 bases from J, the junction contained 8 bases not matched to a gene. This receptor was identified in a man in his forties or fifties with active or convalescent COVID-19. Sequenced: peripheral blood. This chain uses TRBV30 with TRBJ1-4; 8 bases agree with TRBD1. CDR3 nucleotides: TGTGCCTGGACCCCTGGACAGGGAGGAAAACTGTTTTTT. Its translation is CAWTPGQGGKLFF.